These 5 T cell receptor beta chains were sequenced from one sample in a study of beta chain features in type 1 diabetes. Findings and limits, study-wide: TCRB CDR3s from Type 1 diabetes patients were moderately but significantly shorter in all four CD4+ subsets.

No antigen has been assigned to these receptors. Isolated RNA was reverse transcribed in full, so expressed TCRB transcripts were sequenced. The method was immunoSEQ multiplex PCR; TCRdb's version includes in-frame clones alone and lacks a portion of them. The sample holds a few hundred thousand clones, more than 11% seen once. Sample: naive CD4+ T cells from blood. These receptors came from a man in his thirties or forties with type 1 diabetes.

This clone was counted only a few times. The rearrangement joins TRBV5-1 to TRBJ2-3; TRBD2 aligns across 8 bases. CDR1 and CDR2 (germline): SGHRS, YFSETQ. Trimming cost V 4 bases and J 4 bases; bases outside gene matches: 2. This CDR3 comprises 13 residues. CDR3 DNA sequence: TGCGCCAGCAGCCGGGGGGGGTCAGATACGCAGTATTTT. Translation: CASSRGGSDTQYF.

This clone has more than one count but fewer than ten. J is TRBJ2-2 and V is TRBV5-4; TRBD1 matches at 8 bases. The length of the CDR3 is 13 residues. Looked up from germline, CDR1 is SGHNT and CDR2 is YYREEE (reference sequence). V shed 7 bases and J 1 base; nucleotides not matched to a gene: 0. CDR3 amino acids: CASGQGNTGELFF. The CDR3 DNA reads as TGTGCCAGCGGACAGGGGAACACCGGGGAGCTGTTTTTT. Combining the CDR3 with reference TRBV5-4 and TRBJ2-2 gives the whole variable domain ETGVTQSPTHLIKTRGQQVTLRCSSQSGHNTVSWYQQALGQGPQFIFQYYREEENGRGNFPPRFSGLQFPNYSSELNVNALELDDSALYLCASGQGNTGELFFGEGSRLTVL.

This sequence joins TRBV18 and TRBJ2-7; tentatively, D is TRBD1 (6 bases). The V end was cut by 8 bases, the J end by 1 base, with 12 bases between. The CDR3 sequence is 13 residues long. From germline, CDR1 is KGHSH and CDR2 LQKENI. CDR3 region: CASAPDSSYEQYF. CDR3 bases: TGTGCCAGCGCCCCGGACAGTTCCTACGAGCAGTACTTC. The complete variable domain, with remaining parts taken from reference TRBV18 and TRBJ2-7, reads NAGVMQNPRHLVRRRGQEARLRCSPMKGHSHVYWYRQLPEEGLKFMVYLQKENIIDESGMPKERFSAEFPKEGPSILRIQQVVRGDSAAYFCASAPDSSYEQYFGPGTRLTVT.

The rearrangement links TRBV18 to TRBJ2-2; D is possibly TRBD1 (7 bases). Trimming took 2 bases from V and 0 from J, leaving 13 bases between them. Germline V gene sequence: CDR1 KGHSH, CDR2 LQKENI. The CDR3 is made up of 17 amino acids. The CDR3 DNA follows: TGTGCCAGCTCACCAGCGGGACAGCCTGCGAACACCGGGGAGCTGTTTTTT. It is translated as CASSPAGQPANTGELFF.

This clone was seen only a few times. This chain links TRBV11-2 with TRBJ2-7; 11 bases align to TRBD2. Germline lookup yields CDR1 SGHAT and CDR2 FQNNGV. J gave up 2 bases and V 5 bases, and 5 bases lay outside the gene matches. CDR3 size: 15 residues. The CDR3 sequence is CASSRVGLAAYEQYF. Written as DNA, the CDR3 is TGTGCCAGCAGCCGTGTGGGACTAGCGGCCTACGAGCAGTACTTC.